The sample holds one count of the clone carrying this T cell receptor (beta chain). What it recognizes is unknown. Germline V gene lookup returns CDR1 MRHNA and CDR2 SNTAGT. The CDR3 loop spans 14 amino acids. The V end lost 6 bases, the J end lost 1 base, and 12 bases lay between the germline ends. The data are from a study of vaccination and CD4 T cells after COVID-19. Across the whole study: Nasal swab PCR had detected SARS-CoV-2 in convalescent patients, under ten mild and one severe.

As to treatment: roughly ten-day PBMC culture with coronavirus spike peptide pools or control peptides (ViraFEST assay). ViraFEST relied on peptide pools to expand antigen-specific T cells; the TCRs were sequenced afterward. Following a culture period (roughly ten days), negative selection was used to isolate CD4+ T cells. Cultured CD4+ T cells had their DNA profiled by the Oncomine TCR Beta short-read assay. Extraction of genomic DNA was performed on cultured CD4+ T cells. TCRdb reanalysed the PCR reads using MiXCR and keeps one entry per CDR3 protein. The data contain 15,000 or so distinct CDR3 sequences, roughly 63% of them singletons.

The sample consisted of CD4+ T cells from blood, cultured in vitro. The V gene is TRBV6-4, the J gene TRBJ1-1; a weak D match, TRBD1 (5 bases). This receptor was obtained from a human donor who had recovered from COVID-19. CDR3 in amino acids: CASSASTENTEAFF. CDR3 sequence (DNA): TGTGCCAGCAGCGCCTCGACAGAGAACACTGAAGCTTTCTTT.